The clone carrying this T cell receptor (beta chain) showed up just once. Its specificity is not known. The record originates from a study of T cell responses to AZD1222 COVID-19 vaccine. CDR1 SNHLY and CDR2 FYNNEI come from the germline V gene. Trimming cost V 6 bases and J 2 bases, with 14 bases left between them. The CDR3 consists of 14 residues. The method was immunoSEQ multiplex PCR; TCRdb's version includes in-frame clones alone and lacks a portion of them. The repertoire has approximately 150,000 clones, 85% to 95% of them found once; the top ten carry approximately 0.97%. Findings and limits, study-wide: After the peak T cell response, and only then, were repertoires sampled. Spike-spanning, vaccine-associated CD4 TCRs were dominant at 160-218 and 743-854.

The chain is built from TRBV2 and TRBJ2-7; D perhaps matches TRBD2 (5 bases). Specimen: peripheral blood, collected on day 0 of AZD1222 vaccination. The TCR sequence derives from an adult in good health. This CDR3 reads CASRNREGPYEQYF. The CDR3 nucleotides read TGTGCCAGCAGAAACAGAGAGGGCCCCTACGAGCAGTACTTC. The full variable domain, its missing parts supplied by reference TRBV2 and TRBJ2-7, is EPEVTQTPSHQVTQMGQEVILRCVPISNHLYFYWYRQILGQKVEFLVSFYNNEISEKSEIFDDQFSVERPDGSNFTLKIRSTKLEDSAMYFCASRNREGPYEQYFGPGTRLTVT.